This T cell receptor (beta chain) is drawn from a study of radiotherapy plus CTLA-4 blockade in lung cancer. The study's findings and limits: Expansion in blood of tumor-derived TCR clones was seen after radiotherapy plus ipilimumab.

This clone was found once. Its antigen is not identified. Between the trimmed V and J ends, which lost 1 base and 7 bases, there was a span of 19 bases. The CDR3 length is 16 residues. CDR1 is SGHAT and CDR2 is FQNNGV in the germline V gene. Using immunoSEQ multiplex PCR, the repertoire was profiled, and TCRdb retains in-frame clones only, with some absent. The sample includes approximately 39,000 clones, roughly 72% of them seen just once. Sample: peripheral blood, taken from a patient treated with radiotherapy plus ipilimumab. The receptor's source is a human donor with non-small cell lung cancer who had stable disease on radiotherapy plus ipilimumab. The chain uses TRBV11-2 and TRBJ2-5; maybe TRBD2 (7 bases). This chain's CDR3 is CASSLVRGWEGGTQYF. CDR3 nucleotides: TGTGCCAGCAGCTTAGTCCGGGGCTGGGAGGGGGGGACCCAGTACTTC. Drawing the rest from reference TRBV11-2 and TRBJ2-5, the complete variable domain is EAGVAQSPRYKIIEKRQSVAFWCNPISGHATLYWYQQILGQGPKLLIQFQNNGVVDDSQLPKDRFSAERLKGVDSTLKIQPAKLEDSAVYLCASSLVRGWEGGTQYFGPGTRLLVL.